This TCR beta chain was sequenced in a study of blood T cell repertoires in COVID-19. Study-level background: Specimens from acute and convalescent COVID-19 originated in the United States, Italy and Spain.

Original analysis: Amplification from reference gene primers served as the basis for estimated nucleated cell counts. Sequencing used immunoSEQ multiplex PCR; TCRdb keeps in-frame clones, though not all of them. D and trimming come from the DNA, and the V and J calls and clone size come from that table. This sample has about 190,000 clones, with 65% to 80% found just once. The specimen was peripheral blood. This receptor was obtained from a woman aged 50 to 65 with acute or convalescent COVID-19.

This CDR3 reads CASSWGRVTNGQFF. CDR3 coding DNA: TGTGCCAGCAGCTGGGGGCGGGTAACTAATGGTCAGTTCTTC. The rearrangement links TRBV7-8 to TRBJ2-1; weak D call: TRBD1 (6 bases). V was cut by 4 bases and J by 13 bases, with 20 bases left in between. Germline assignment: CDR1 SGHVS and CDR2 FQNEAQ. The CDR3 is 14 amino acids.